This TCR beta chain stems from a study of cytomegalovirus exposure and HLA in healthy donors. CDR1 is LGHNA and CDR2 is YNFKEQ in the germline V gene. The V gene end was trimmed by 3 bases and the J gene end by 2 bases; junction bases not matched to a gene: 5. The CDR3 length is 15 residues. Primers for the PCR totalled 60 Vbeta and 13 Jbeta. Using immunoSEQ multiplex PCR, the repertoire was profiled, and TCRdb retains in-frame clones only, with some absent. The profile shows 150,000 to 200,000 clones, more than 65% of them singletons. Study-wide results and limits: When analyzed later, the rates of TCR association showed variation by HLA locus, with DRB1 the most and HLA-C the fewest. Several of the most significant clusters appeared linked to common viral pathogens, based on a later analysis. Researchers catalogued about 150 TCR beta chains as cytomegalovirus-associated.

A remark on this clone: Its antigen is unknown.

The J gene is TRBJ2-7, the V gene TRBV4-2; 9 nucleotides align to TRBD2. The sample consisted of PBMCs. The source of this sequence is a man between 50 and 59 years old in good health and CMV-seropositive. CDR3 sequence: CASSHRLADAYEQYF. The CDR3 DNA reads TGTGCCAGCAGCCACCGACTAGCGGACGCCTACGAGCAGTACTTC.